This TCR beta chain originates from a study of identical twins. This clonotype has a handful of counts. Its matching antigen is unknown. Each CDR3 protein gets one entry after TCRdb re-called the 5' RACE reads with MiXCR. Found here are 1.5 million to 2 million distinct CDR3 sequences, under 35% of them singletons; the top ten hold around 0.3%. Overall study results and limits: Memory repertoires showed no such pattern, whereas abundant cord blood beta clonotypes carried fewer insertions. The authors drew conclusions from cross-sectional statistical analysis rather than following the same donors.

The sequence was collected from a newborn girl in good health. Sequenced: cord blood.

CDR3 residues: CASSDAYWFEYF. DNA for the CDR3: TGTGCCAGCAGTGACGCGTATTGGTTTGAGTACTTC. V usage is TRBV2 and J usage is TRBJ2-5; D is unresolved. The germline CDR1 and CDR2 sequences are SNHLY and FYNNEI. The CDR3 covers 12 residues. Trimming shortened V by 3 bases and J by 12 bases, and 14 bases separated the two germline ends.